This T cell receptor beta chain was documented in a study of blood T cell repertoires in COVID-19. Per the authors' pipeline: Amplified reference gene primers provided the basis for estimating nucleated cell counts. The repertoire was sequenced with immunoSEQ multiplex PCR; TCRdb's copy has only in-frame clones and lacks some. The DNA gave D and trimming, while V, J and clone size come from that table. Here the sample spans 260,000 or so clones, 85% to 90% being singletons. Germline V gene sequence: CDR1 LNHDA, CDR2 SQIVND (reference sequence). This CDR3 has 14 amino acids. V lost 5 bases and J lost 3, with 13 bases in between.

The gene calls are TRBV19 and TRBJ1-1; TRBD1 is a possible D gene (5 bases). The source of this sequence is a man between 18 and 35 years old who had recovered from COVID-19. The sample consisted of PBMCs or T cells enriched from blood (not recorded which). The CDR3 spells CASSADRGYTEAFF. CDR3 sequence (DNA): TGTGCCAGTAGTGCCGACAGAGGTTACACTGAAGCTTTCTTT.